Listed below are T cell receptor beta chains from one sample, sequenced in a study of T-cell memory formation after mild COVID-19. TCRdb reanalysed the 5' RACE reads using MiXCR and keeps one entry per CDR3 protein. Altogether about 340,000 distinct CDR3 sequences are present, roughly 15% being singletons, with the ten largest covering 20% to 25%. The sample comprised PBMCs or a T cell subset sorted from them (not recorded which). Receptors originate from a man between 18 and 29 years old who had mild COVID-19 (a few samples of this study predate the infection). Cell type and time point are not known. Both conserved end residues are part of each CDR3. The order of the fields is V gene, D gene, J gene, CDR3 length, clone size, CDR3 protein, CDR3 DNA. The D gene is left open where the match is weak. A row's size may be missing; if present it is once, few, many or a size class.

TRBV11-1,.,TRBJ2-1,15,few,CASSLSGASYNEQFF,TGTGCCAGCAGCTTAAGTGGGGCATCCTACAATGAGCAGTTCTTC
TRBV4-1,.,TRBJ1-3,16,.,CASSRTGSGGGNTIYF,TGCGCCAGCAGCCGAACAGGGTCGGGAGGAGGAAACACCATATATTTT
TRBV5-1,.,TRBJ2-3,14,.,CASNLATSTDTQYF,TGCGCCAGCAATCTGGCGACGTCCACAGATACGCAGTATTTT
TRBV24-1,TRBD1,TRBJ2-3,15,few,CATSDPHRGADTQYF,TGTGCCACCAGTGATCCCCACAGGGGAGCAGATACGCAGTATTTT
TRBV5-1,.,TRBJ2-2,15,.,CASSLAPGNSGELFF,TGCGCCAGCAGCTTGGCCCCGGGGAATAGCGGGGAGCTGTTTTTT
TRBV27,.,TRBJ1-3,14,few,CASSQGISGNTIYF,TGTGCCAGCAGTCAAGGGATCTCTGGAAACACCATATATTTT
TRBV6-6,.,TRBJ2-5,14,.,CASSYSGPQETQYF,TGTGCCAGCAGTTACTCGGGTCCCCAAGAGACCCAGTACTTC
TRBV12-3/TRBV12-4,.,TRBJ1-2,11,few,CASSSGQGYTF,TGTGCCAGCAGTTCCGGGCAAGGCTACACCTTC
TRBV12-3/TRBV12-4,.,TRBJ1-2,12,few,CASSLPSSRVTF,TGTGCCAGCAGTTTGCCTAGTAGTCGCGTCACCTTC
TRBV6-2/TRBV6-3,.,TRBJ2-1,13,.,CASSYTRLYEQFF,TGTGCCAGCAGTTACACCCGACTCTATGAGCAGTTCTTC
TRBV7-2,.,TRBJ2-2,16,few,CASSPRTDANTGELFF,TGTGCCAGCAGCCCAAGGACAGACGCGAACACCGGGGAGCTGTTTTTT
TRBV27,.,TRBJ2-1,17,few,CASSAQLDLLGYNEQFF,TGTGCCAGCAGTGCCCAACTAGACCTCCTGGGGTACAATGAGCAGTTCTTC
TRBV3-1,.,TRBJ1-2,12,few,CASSQRRYGYTF,TGTGCCAGCAGCCAGAGGAGGTATGGCTACACCTTC
TRBV6-6,.,TRBJ2-2,15,.,CASRQGKEYTGELFF,TGTGCCAGCAGACAGGGAAAAGAGTACACCGGGGAGCTGTTTTTT
TRBV7-2,.,TRBJ2-7,14,.,CASSLAGTSYEQYF,TGTGCCAGCAGCTTAGCAGGGACCTCCTACGAGCAGTACTTC
TRBV12-3/TRBV12-4,TRBD1,TRBJ1-1,15,.,CASSLTGGGNTEAFF,TGTGCCAGCAGTTTGACAGGGGGCGGGAACACTGAAGCTTTCTTT
TRBV9,.,TRBJ2-7,14,.,CASSTGRDGREQYF,TGTGCCAGCAGTACCGGGCGGGATGGACGCGAGCAGTACTTC
TRBV6-2/TRBV6-3,.,TRBJ2-2,13,few,CASTLWGAGELFF,TGTGCCAGCACCTTATGGGGCGCCGGGGAGCTGTTTTTT
TRBV6-6,.,TRBJ2-5,15,.,CASSSGGTAGETQYF,TGTGCCAGCAGTTCAGGAGGGACGGCCGGAGAGACCCAGTACTTC
TRBV30,.,TRBJ2-3,13,.,CAWSPGDTDTQYF,TGTGCCTGGAGTCCCGGGGACACAGATACGCAGTATTTT
TRBV2,TRBD1,TRBJ1-1,12,.,CASSQDREKAFF,TGTGCCAGCAGTCAGGACAGGGAAAAAGCTTTCTTT
TRBV3-1,TRBD2,TRBJ2-1,16,.,CASSQPGLAGYNEQFF,TGTGCCAGCAGCCAACCGGGACTAGCGGGATACAATGAGCAGTTCTTC
TRBV9,TRBD2,TRBJ2-3,14,few,CASSQRGLTDTQYF,TGTGCCAGCAGCCAGCGGGGACTCACAGATACGCAGTATTTT
TRBV7-6,TRBD2,TRBJ2-5,14,few,CASSGTTPSTGQYF,TGTGCCAGTTCCGGGACTACCCCTTCCACAGGCCAGTACTTC
TRBV7-6,.,TRBJ1-1,17,.,CASSLGQLRRRNTEAFF,TGTGCCAGCAGCTTAGGTCAGCTCCGGCGACGGAACACTGAAGCTTTCTTT
TRBV4-3,.,TRBJ2-3,15,.,CASSQDQRGTDTQYF,TGCGCCAGCAGCCAAGACCAGCGGGGCACAGATACGCAGTATTTT
TRBV4-1,.,TRBJ1-2,15,.,CASSQDQGQGYGYTF,TGCGCCAGCAGCCAAGATCAAGGGCAGGGCTATGGCTACACCTTC
TRBV24-1,TRBD1,TRBJ2-5,13,.,CAAADRGVETQYF,TGTGCCGCCGCGGACAGGGGAGTGGAGACCCAGTACTTC
TRBV4-2,.,TRBJ1-2,15,few,CASSQGAGSNYGYTF,TGTGCCAGCAGCCAAGGGGCAGGGTCTAACTATGGCTACACCTTC
TRBV5-1,TRBD1,TRBJ2-5,13,.,CASNSGGQETQYF,TGCGCCAGCAATTCAGGGGGCCAGGAGACCCAGTACTTC
TRBV5-4,TRBD1,TRBJ2-1,15,many,CASSLGTGLYNEQFF,TGTGCCAGCAGCTTGGGGACAGGTCTTTACAATGAGCAGTTCTTC
TRBV6-5,TRBD2,TRBJ2-7,14,.,CASSPAAGPFEQYF,TGTGCCAGCAGCCCCGCAGCGGGGCCTTTCGAGCAGTACTTC
TRBV24-1,.,TRBJ2-1,12,.,CATSFSLDEQFF,TGTGCCACCAGTTTCAGCCTTGATGAGCAGTTCTTC
TRBV5-1,TRBD1,TRBJ1-5,16,many,CASSLGGQGSNQPQHF,TGCGCCAGCAGCTTGGGAGGACAGGGGAGCAATCAGCCCCAGCATTTT
TRBV5-6,TRBD1,TRBJ2-7,15,.,CASSHRDRASYEQYF,TGTGCCAGCAGCCACCGGGACAGGGCCTCCTACGAGCAGTACTTC
TRBV2,.,TRBJ2-1,11,many,CASSPNNEQFF,TGTGCCAGCAGCCCAAACAATGAGCAGTTCTTC
TRBV20-1,.,TRBJ2-6,14,.,CSARVGQGANVLTF,TGCAGTGCTAGGGTAGGACAGGGGGCCAACGTCCTGACTTTC
TRBV20-1,.,TRBJ1-5,11,.,CSAPAPESQHF,TGCAGTGCGCCCGCCCCCGAGTCCCAGCATTTT
TRBV18,.,TRBJ2-7,14,few,CASSPGASSYEQYF,TGTGCCAGCTCACCAGGGGCTAGCTCCTACGAGCAGTACTTC
TRBV7-8,.,TRBJ1-4,14,.,CASSLVRGGEKLFF,TGTGCCAGCAGCTTAGTTAGGGGGGGCGAAAAACTGTTTTTT
TRBV6-6,.,TRBJ1-1,14,once,CASSSGMVNTEAFF,TGTGCCAGCAGTTCAGGGATGGTGAACACTGAAGCTTTCTTT
TRBV6-6,.,TRBJ1-4,14,.,CAGGVGTLGEKLFF,TGTGCCGGCGGGGTCGGCACCTTGGGGGAAAAACTGTTTTTT
TRBV6-6,.,TRBJ1-5,14,many,CASSPSDSNQPQHF,TGTGCCAGCAGCCCCAGCGATAGCAATCAGCCCCAGCATTTT
TRBV12-3/TRBV12-4,.,TRBJ2-1,15,.,CASSLATDSYNEQFF,TGTGCCAGCAGTTTGGCCACTGACTCCTACAATGAGCAGTTCTTC
TRBV6-4,TRBD1,TRBJ2-1,14,many,CASSPTGDYNEQFF,TGTGCCAGCAGTCCCACAGGGGATTACAATGAGCAGTTCTTC
TRBV7-2,.,TRBJ1-2,13,.,CASSLAGHYGYTF,TGTGCCAGCAGCTTAGCGGGACACTATGGCTACACCTTC
TRBV7-3,.,TRBJ2-5,13,once,CASSPRGIETQYF,TGTGCCAGCAGCCCTAGAGGGATTGAGACCCAGTACTTC
TRBV4-1,.,TRBJ2-3,13,.,CASSQVPGGAQYF,TGCGCCAGCAGCCAAGTGCCCGGTGGTGCGCAGTATTTT
TRBV12-3/TRBV12-4,TRBD2,TRBJ2-3,14,few,CASSLAGESNTQYF,TGTGCCAGCAGTCTAGCGGGGGAATCGAATACGCAGTATTTT
TRBV3-1,TRBD2,TRBJ2-3,16,once,CASSQVRLAGADTQYF,TGTGCCAGCAGCCAAGTCCGGCTAGCGGGGGCAGATACGCAGTATTTT
TRBV5-5,.,TRBJ1-2,16,few,CASSPTGPHTNYGYTF,TGTGCCAGCAGCCCCACGGGACCACATACTAACTATGGCTACACCTTC
TRBV3-1,TRBD1,TRBJ2-5,16,.,CASSQVLDRGGETQYF,TGTGCCAGCAGCCAAGTTCTGGACAGGGGTGGAGAGACCCAGTACTTC
TRBV28,.,TRBJ1-6,12,.,CASNVGVSPLHF,TGTGCCAGCAATGTTGGGGTTTCACCCCTCCACTTT
TRBV19,.,TRBJ2-1,12,.,CASGMKVSEQFF,TGTGCCAGTGGGATGAAAGTTTCTGAGCAGTTCTTC
TRBV5-1,TRBD2,TRBJ2-3,14,few,CASTRLADKDTQYF,TGCGCCAGCACCCGACTAGCGGACAAAGATACGCAGTATTTT
TRBV10-3,.,TRBJ2-3,14,few,CAISENLGTDTQYF,TGTGCCATCAGTGAGAACCTGGGCACAGATACGCAGTATTTT
TRBV12-5,.,TRBJ1-1,16,.,CASGLVQGGVNTEAFF,TGTGCTAGTGGTTTGGTACAAGGAGGAGTGAACACTGAAGCTTTCTTT